The 23 T cell receptor beta chains given below trace back to one sample, sequenced in a study of T cells in Graves' hyperthyroidism and ophthalmopathy (dated by TCRdb to about 2019). Library creation used multiplex PCR. Reads for this sample came from an Illumina HiSeq 2000. TCR beta CDR3 regions were amplified from RNA transcripts. The TCR CDR3 was subjected to a first round of RT-PCR using the HTBI primer set and the Qiagen OneStep RT-PCR kit. The public reads were run again by TCRdb, first through fastp at Q25 and then through MiXCR, and only productive beta chains were kept. Each CDR3 protein gets just one entry, which takes the most common genes and DNA from the rows behind it. The table for this sample lists around 600,000 distinct CDR3 sequences; 45% of them were counted only once. The leading ten clones occupy about 7.7% of the sample. The sample comprised peripheral blood or thyroid tissue (not recorded which). Receptors were obtained from an adult man with Graves' disease, either hyperthyroidism or ophthalmopathy (not recorded which).

This clonotype was seen many times. The chain combines TRBV10-3 with TRBJ1-6, with D unclear. The germline V gene has CDR1 ENHRY and CDR2 SYGVKD. Deletions cut 0 bases from V and 10 bases from J, with 10 bases between. CDR3 length: 14 amino acids. Here the CDR3 reads CAISESARESPLHF. The CDR3 bases are TGTGCCATCAGTGAGTCAGCGAGGGAATCACCCCTCCACTTT.

The chain joins TRBV2 to TRBJ1-5; TRBD1 aligns across 10 bases. Germline CDR1 reads SNHLY; CDR2 reads FYNNEI. The junction had 6 bases not matched to a gene; V was cut back by 6 bases and J by 4 bases. This CDR3 contains 15 residues. For the CDR3, the DNA is TGTGCCAGCAGAAAGACAGGGGGCGCGAATCAGCCCCAGCATTTT. Translation gives CASRKTGGANQPQHF.

This clonotype was detected a few times. The V gene is TRBV6-5, the J gene TRBJ1-2; D not resolved. The CDR3 loop spans 14 amino acids. Looked up from germline, CDR1 is MNHEY and CDR2 is SVGAGI. With 5 bases removed from V and 2 bases from J, the gap between germline ends came to 12 bases. The CDR3 bases are TGTGCCAGCAGTGAAGAGGGCAGCAACTATGGCTACACCTTC. Translation gives CASSEEGSNYGYTF.

The rearrangement links TRBV6-6 to TRBJ2-5, with TRBD1 matching 9 bases. CDR3 length: 14 residues. V lost 8 bases, J lost 1 base, and 5 bases stayed unmatched. CDR1 is MNHNY and CDR2 is SVGAGI in the germline V gene (reference sequence). DNA for the CDR3: TGTGCCAGCCTGACAGGGGGTAGCCAAGAGACCCAGTACTTC. It translates to CASLTGGSQETQYF.

The chain is built from TRBV10-2 and TRBJ1-6; D is unresolved. V was cut by 4 bases and J by 10 bases, with 11 bases left in between. The CDR3 contains 13 residues. In germline, CDR1 is WSHSY, CDR2 SAAADI. The CDR3 region has the DNA TGCGCCAGCAGTGTTGGCGGGAAGTCACCCCTCCACTTT. Residues: CASSVGGKSPLHF.

The sample holds many counts of this clonotype. The chain is built from TRBV29-1 and TRBJ1-6, with a weak D call TRBD1 (5 bases). The germline CDR1 and CDR2 sequences are SQVTM and ANQGSEA. There are 15 residues in the CDR3. Deletions cut 7 bases from V and 7 bases from J, with 20 bases between. The CDR3 nucleotides read TGCAGCGCCAGGGTTGTCGACAGTCCAAATTCACCCCTCCACTTT. This translates into CSARVVDSPNSPLHF.

At least ten counts were recorded for this clonotype. J is TRBJ1-1 and V is TRBV10-3, with TRBD1 matching over 8 bases. CDR1 ENHRY and CDR2 SYGVKD come from the germline V gene. The CDR3 loop spans 16 amino acids. J was trimmed by 5 bases and V by 0 bases; bases with no gene match: 8. The CDR3 loop reads CAISESSGQGWTEAFF. The CDR3 DNA reads TGTGCCATCAGTGAGTCGAGCGGACAGGGCTGGACTGAAGCTTTCTTT.

This clonotype was observed a few times. The chain is built from TRBV5-4 and TRBJ2-7, with TRBD2 identical over 11 bases. Germline CDR1 SGHNT, CDR2 YYREEE (reference sequence). V was clipped by 4 bases and J by 2 bases; unmatched bases: 5. The CDR3 consists of 15 residues. The CDR3 sequence: CASSQIAGGPYEQYF. The DNA for the CDR3 is TGTGCCAGCAGCCAAATAGCGGGAGGGCCCTACGAGCAGTACTTC.

The chain combines TRBV7-9 with TRBJ2-7; the match to TRBD2 covers 13 bases. The CDR3 has 21 residues. Per the germline V gene, CDR1 is SEHNR and CDR2 is FQNEAQ (reference sequence). V shed 4 bases, J shed 3 bases, and the junction held 21 bases outside the gene matches. The CDR3 loop reads CASSYPSRAGLAGEGLYEQYF. CDR3 nucleotide sequence: TGTGCCAGCAGCTACCCTAGCCGCGCCGGACTAGCGGGAGAAGGTCTCTACGAGCAGTACTTC.

Only a few counts were recorded for this clonotype. The CDR3 region is CASSEWRSQYF. The CDR3 DNA is TGTGCCAGCAGTGAATGGAGGAGCCAGTACTTC. The rearrangement links TRBV6-1 to TRBJ2-7; D perhaps matches TRBD2 (5 bases). Deletions cut 2 bases from V and 10 bases from J, with 9 bases between. The CDR3 is made up of 11 amino acids. Germline V gene data show CDR1 as MNHNS and CDR2 as SASEGT.

A remark on this clonotype: A much larger clone lies a single base off, so this may be a read error. The chain recombines TRBV9 with TRBJ1-4; D is perhaps TRBD1 (5 bases). CDR3 length: 14 residues. Per the germline V gene, CDR1 is SGDLS and CDR2 is YYNGEE. The V end lost 3 bases, the J end lost 6 bases, and 12 bases lay between the germline ends. In DNA, the CDR3 is TGTGCCAGCAGCGCGGCAGGGACGGATGAAAAACTGTTTTTT. Its protein product is CASSAAGTDEKLFF.

This chain connects TRBV19 to TRBJ1-3; possible D gene TRBD1, 6 bases. V lost 6 bases, J lost 2 bases, and 17 bases lay in between. From germline, CDR1 is LNHDA and CDR2 SQIVND (reference sequence). There are 16 residues in the CDR3. The CDR3 DNA is TGTGCCAGTAGCCCACAGGGCCCAGCCGCTGGAAACACCATATATTTT. Protein: CASSPQGPAAGNTIYF.

Ten or more counts support this clonotype. The CDR3 coding sequence is TGCGCCAGCAGCTTGGACGGACAGGGGGCCACTGAAGCTTTCTTT. It codes for CASSLDGQGATEAFF. The genes are TRBV5-1 and TRBJ1-1, with TRBD1 identical over 11 bases. Germline V lookup: CDR1 SGHRS, CDR2 YFSETQ. Trimming cost V 0 bases and J 4 bases; bases outside gene matches: 2. This CDR3 comprises 15 residues.

With respect to this clonotype: At one end the junction does not follow the germline gene, possibly because of a read error. CDR3 DNA sequence: TGTGCCAACAGCTTAGACAGTTCCTACGAGCAGTACTTC. Translating it yields CANSLDSSYEQYF. The genes are TRBV7-9 and TRBJ2-7; possibly TRBD1 for D (5 bases). This CDR3 has 13 residues. Germline assignment: CDR1 SEHNR and CDR2 FQNEAQ (reference sequence).

V gene TRBV29-1 combines with J gene TRBJ1-1; TRBD1 matches at 10 bases. There are 14 residues in the CDR3. After removal of 7 bases from V and 5 bases from J, the junction contained 10 bases not matched to a gene. Germline CDR1 SQVTM, CDR2 ANQGSEA. The CDR3 region has the DNA TGCAGCGGCACCGGGACAGGGGATTGGACTGAAGCTTTCTTT. Residues: CSGTGTGDWTEAFF.

To note about this clonotype: The junction and the germline gene differ at one end; a read error may be behind it. The chain employs TRBV7-2 and TRBJ1-4; no reliable D call. This CDR3 is 16 amino acids long. Germline loops: CDR1 SGHTA, CDR2 FQGNSA. The CDR3 bases are TGCGCCAGCAGCCCAGAATGGTCGTCCTGGGTTGAAAAACTGTTTTTT. It translates to CASSPEWSSWVEKLFF.

There are many counts of this clonotype. V usage is TRBV15 and J usage is TRBJ1-2; a weak D match, TRBD1 (6 bases). Germline assignment: CDR1 LNHNV and CDR2 YYDKDF (reference sequence). The length of the CDR3 is 14 residues. Trimming removed 0 bases at V and 6 bases at J, with 11 bases between. The CDR3 is CATSREDRQDGYTF. The CDR3 DNA reads as TGTGCCACCAGCAGAGAGGACCGACAGGATGGCTACACCTTC.

Notes on this clonotype: One end of the junction does not line up with germline, which may come from a read error. The chain joins TRBV4-1 to TRBJ2-5; 7 nucleotides agree with TRBD1. The CDR3 spans 13 residues. Per the germline V gene, CDR1 is MGHRA and CDR2 is YSYEKL. The DNA for the CDR3 is TGCGCCGGCAGCCTCACAGGGGAAGAGACCCAGTACTTC. Its translation: CAGSLTGEETQYF.

This chain joins TRBV7-9 and TRBJ1-1; 7 bases align to TRBD1. The CDR3 length is 14 residues. The ends lost 4 bases at V and 2 bases at J; junction bases unmatched: 4. The germline gives CDR1 SEHNR, CDR2 FQNEAQ (reference sequence). The CDR3 protein is CASSSTGINTEAFF. CDR3 nucleotides: TGTGCCAGCAGCTCGACAGGGATAAACACTGAAGCTTTCTTT. The variable domain in full, with the rest retrieved from reference TRBV7-9 and TRBJ1-1, is DTGVSQNPRHKITKRGQNVTFRCDPISEHNRLYWYRQTLGQGPEFLTYFQNEAQLEKSRLLSDRFSAERPKGSFSTLEIQRTEQGDSAMYLCASSSTGINTEAFFGQGTRLTVV.

The V call is TRBV6-6, the J call TRBJ1-5; 8 bases line up with TRBD1. The CDR3 consists of 17 residues. The V and J ends lost 6 bases and 1 base, in that order; junction bases with no gene match: 11. CDR1 is MNHNY and CDR2 is SVGAGI in the germline V gene (reference sequence). The CDR3 is CASRTGQAAFSNQPQHF. For the CDR3, the DNA is TGTGCCAGCAGAACGGGACAGGCCGCTTTCAGCAATCAGCCCCAGCATTTT.

A word on this clonotype: A much larger clone lies one base from this, so it may be a read error. The chain has TRBV9 and TRBJ1-3; TRBD1 matches at 7 bases. There are 14 residues in the CDR3. With V trimmed by 4 bases and J by 2 bases, 3 bases remained unmatched. Germline CDR1 is SGDLS and CDR2 is YYNGEE. The CDR3: CASSNGTAGNTIYF. CDR3 in DNA: TGTGCCAGCAGCAACGGGACAGCTGGAAACACCATATATTTT. The full variable domain, its missing parts supplied by reference TRBV9 and TRBJ1-3, is DSGVTQTPKHLITATGQRVTLRCSPRSGDLSVYWYQQSLDQGLQFLIQYYNGEERAKGNILERFSAQQFPDLHSELNLSSLELGDSALYFCASSNGTAGNTIYFGEGSWLTVV.

This clonotype was seen repeatedly, ten times or more. The chain employs TRBV24-1 and TRBJ2-5, with a possible D match to TRBD2 (6 bases). Germline CDR1 and CDR2: KGHDR and SFDVKD. Deletions cut 4 bases from V and 5 bases from J, with 13 bases between. The CDR3 runs to 14 residues. CDR3 residues: CATSDSGLGETQYF. Here the CDR3 DNA reads TGTGCCACCAGTGACTCGGGACTGGGGGAGACCCAGTACTTC.

This clonotype was seen more than once but under ten times. The CDR3 loop is CASSEAGDVRETQYF. The CDR3, as DNA: TGTGCCAGCAGTGAAGCGGGGGACGTACGAGAGACCCAGTACTTC. V usage is TRBV6-5 and J usage is TRBJ2-5, with 8 bases matching TRBD2. Per the germline V gene, CDR1 is MNHEY and CDR2 is SVGAGI. The V and J ends lost 5 bases and 4 bases, in that order; junction bases with no gene match: 9. This CDR3 is built from 15 residues.